This T cell receptor beta chain was identified in a study of blood T cell repertoires in COVID-19. The method was immunoSEQ multiplex PCR; TCRdb's version includes in-frame clones alone and lacks a portion of them. The sample lists under 75,000 clones, about 78% seen once, with around 50% in the top ten. The sample was peripheral blood. The receptor's source is an elderly woman with acute or convalescent COVID-19.

For the CDR3, the DNA is TGTGCCACCAGTGATCCGGGACAGGTCTACAATGAGCAGTTCTTC. Encoded protein: CATSDPGQVYNEQFF. The chain joins TRBV24-1 to TRBJ2-1; 8 bases fit TRBD1. Germline assignment: CDR1 KGHDR and CDR2 SFDVKD. Trimming cost V 3 bases and J 3 bases; bases outside gene matches: 3. This CDR3 has 15 amino acids.